This entry lists 21 T cell receptor beta chains sequenced from one sample in a study of CD8 T cells in Susac syndrome. The RNA input was roughly 0.5 to 1 ug, and it was reverse transcribed with random hexamers. TCRdb redid the calling of the immunoSEQ multiplex PCR reads with MiXCR, one entry per CDR3 protein. The data hold around 180,000 distinct CDR3 sequences, with approximately 94% observed a single time. The sample taken for sequencing was CD4+ T cells from PBMCs. Receptors originate from a human donor with Susac syndrome.

This chain links TRBV11-3 with TRBJ2-3, with TRBD2 matching over 8 bases. Germline lookup yields CDR1 SGHNT and CDR2 YENEEA. Trimming cost V 3 bases and J 2 bases; bases outside gene matches: 4. The CDR3 has 15 amino acids. CDR3 loop: CASSLGAGDTDTQYF. In nucleotides, the CDR3 is TGTGCCAGCAGCTTGGGAGCGGGAGACACAGATACGCAGTATTTT.

This chain joins TRBV20-1 and TRBJ2-2, with D possibly being TRBD1 or TRBD2 (5 bases each). CDR1 is DFQATT and CDR2 is SNEGSKA in the germline V gene (reference sequence). V lost 1 base and J 3 bases, leaving 12 bases between the germline ends. The CDR3 runs 15 residues. The CDR3 DNA sequence: TGCAGTGCTAGAGTATCCGGGGACGACACCGGGGAGCTGTTTTTT. Protein sequence: CSARVSGDDTGELFF.

V gene TRBV20-1 combines with J gene TRBJ1-1; D unclear. Germline-derived CDR1 and CDR2 are DFQATT and SNEGSKA (reference sequence). The CDR3 length is 13 residues. V shed 0 bases and J shed 8 bases, with 13 bases lying between them. CDR3 sequence (DNA): TGCAGTGCTAGAGATCTGGGCCGTAGGGAAGCTTTCTTT. Its protein is CSARDLGRREAFF.

V is TRBV20-1 and J is TRBJ1-2; 7 positions agree with TRBD1. The CDR3 totals 12 residues. Germline-derived CDR1 and CDR2 are DFQATT and SNEGSKA (reference sequence). V gave up 6 bases and J gave up 8 bases; unmatched junction bases: 9. CDR3 coding DNA: TGCAGTGCCAGGGAGGGGGCAAGCGGCTACACCTTC. This translates into CSAREGASGYTF.

The CDR3: CASSLSRGGFNSPLHF. The CDR3 DNA reads as TGTGCCAGCAGCCTGTCCCGAGGGGGCTTTAATTCACCCCTCCACTTT. The chain has TRBV5-8 and TRBJ1-6, with 7 bases that match TRBD1. After removal of 4 bases from V and 6 bases from J, the junction contained 10 bases not matched to a gene. There are 16 residues in the CDR3. From germline, CDR1 is SGHTS and CDR2 YDEGEE.

J is TRBJ2-7 and V is TRBV29-1, with 7 positions matching TRBD2. Germline loops: CDR1 SQVTM, CDR2 ANQGSEA. With 2 bases clipped from V and 4 bases from J, the junction kept 2 bases outside the gene matches. The CDR3 runs 12 residues. CDR3 DNA sequence: TGCAGCGTTGAATTGGGGGGGTACGAGCAGTACTTC. Translation: CSVELGGYEQYF.

The rearrangement joins TRBV7-2 to TRBJ2-7; D perhaps matches TRBD2 (6 bases). The CDR3 is 14 residues long. From germline, CDR1 is SGHTA and CDR2 FQGNSA. V shed 8 bases and J shed 0 bases, with 14 bases lying between them. The CDR3 DNA sequence: TGTGCCAGCCAACTTAGCGGATCCTCCTACGAGCAGTACTTC. This codes for CASQLSGSSYEQYF. The whole variable domain, filled in from reference TRBV7-2 and TRBJ2-7, reads GAGVSQSPSNKVTEKGKDVELRCDPISGHTALYWYRQSLGQGLEFLIYFQGNSAPDKSGLPSDRFSAERTGGSVSTLTIQRTQQEDSAVYLCASQLSGSSYEQYFGPGTRLTVT.

V is TRBV28 and J is TRBJ2-3; 8 bases line up with TRBD1. Germline CDR1 MDHEN, CDR2 SYDVKM. The junction had 7 bases not matched to a gene; V was cut back by 10 bases and J by 4 bases. This CDR3 contains 13 residues. CDR3 sequence (DNA): TGTGCCACTTCAGGGGGCGCATCAGATACGCAGTATTTT. Its translation: CATSGGASDTQYF.

The J gene is TRBJ1-5, the V gene TRBV18; 7 bases are a match to TRBD1. Trimming at V came to 6 bases and at J to 7 bases, leaving 9 bases not matched to a gene. Germline CDR1 KGHSH, CDR2 LQKENI. CDR3 length equals 14 residues. CDR3 protein: CASSAGQLEQPQHF. As DNA, the CDR3 is TGTGCCAGCTCCGCGGGACAGCTCGAGCAGCCCCAGCATTTT.

The chain recombines TRBV10-3 with TRBJ1-2; no firm D call. Trimming shortened V by 3 bases and J by 6 bases, and 11 bases separated the two germline ends. The germline gives CDR1 ENHRY, CDR2 SYGVKD. This CDR3 has 13 residues. CDR3 in amino acids: CAISDPKSNGYTF. The CDR3 DNA follows: TGTGCCATCAGTGACCCGAAGTCCAATGGCTACACCTTC.

This clonotype was detected only once. The rearrangement uses TRBV12-2 and TRBJ2-7; the tabulated D call, TRBD1, remains unverified against the DNA. TRBV12-2 is flagged as a pseudogene. The CDR3 covers 18 residues. The DNA for the CDR3 is TGTGCAAGTCGCTTATTCGAGCGGGACAGACAGTGCTCCTACGAGCAGTACTTC. It translates to CASRLFERDRQCSYEQYF.

This chain uses TRBV3-1 with TRBJ1-5; possibly TRBD1 for D (5 bases). V was shortened by 5 bases and J by 8 bases, with 19 bases between the two germline ends. CDR3 length equals 15 residues. The V gene's germline CDR1 is LGHDT and CDR2 YNNKEL (reference sequence). The CDR3: CASSKGVQGWEPQHF. The CDR3 nucleotides read TGTGCCAGCAGCAAGGGCGTGCAGGGATGGGAGCCCCAGCATTTT.

This chain uses TRBV20-1 with TRBJ1-4; D gene uncertain. Trimming removed 6 bases at V and 0 bases at J, with 8 bases between. This CDR3 has 13 amino acids. Per germline, CDR1 DFQATT and CDR2 SNEGSKA (reference sequence). As DNA, the CDR3 is TGCAGTGCCACAGAGGCAACTAATGAAAAACTGTTTTTT. It translates to CSATEATNEKLFF.

The V call is TRBV30, the J call TRBJ2-1; TRBD1 agrees at 7 bases. The germline CDR1 and CDR2 sequences are GTSNPN and SVGIG (reference sequence). V dropped 0 bases and J dropped 10; count of bases not matched to a gene: 6. This CDR3 contains 13 residues. The CDR3 here is CAWSVLSGQEQFF. The CDR3 DNA reads as TGTGCCTGGAGTGTTCTCTCGGGACAGGAGCAGTTCTTC.

This sequence joins TRBV7-2 and TRBJ2-3, with 9 bases identical to TRBD2. The CDR3 covers 16 residues. Trimming at V came to 4 bases and at J to 2 bases, leaving 7 bases not matched to a gene. Looked up from germline, CDR1 is SGHTA and CDR2 is FQGNSA. Here the CDR3 reads CASSWGSSGDTDTQYF. The CDR3 nucleotides read TGTGCCAGCAGCTGGGGGTCTAGCGGGGACACAGATACGCAGTATTTT.

The chain combines TRBV5-6 with TRBJ2-4; D is unclear. Germline CDR1 is SGHDT and CDR2 is YYEEEE. V gave up 1 base and J gave up 1 base, with 12 bases separating them. CDR3 size: 16 residues. In nucleotides, the CDR3 is TGTGCCAGCAGCTTGAACTCCGCAAGCGCCAAAAACATTCAGTACTTC. Encoded protein: CASSLNSASAKNIQYF.

This rearrangement joins TRBV5-1 to TRBJ2-5, with D unresolved. The CDR3 consists of 14 residues. The germline gives CDR1 SGHRS, CDR2 YFSETQ. V lost 0 bases and J lost 5, with 11 bases in between. The chain's CDR3 is CASSLGNARETQYF. In DNA form, the CDR3 reads TGCGCCAGCAGCTTGGGCAATGCGAGGGAGACCCAGTACTTC.

The rearrangement joins TRBV20-1 to TRBJ2-3; D perhaps matches TRBD2 (5 bases). Germline CDR1 DFQATT, CDR2 SNEGSKA (reference sequence). The CDR3 loop spans 8 amino acids. The CDR3 sequence: CSPGGQYF. DNA of the CDR3: TGCAGCCCAGGAGGGCAGTATTTT.

V and J are TRBV7-9 and TRBJ1-1; no clear D. The V and J ends lost 3 bases and 6 bases respectively, with 8 bases between them. Germline values: CDR1 SEHNR, CDR2 FQNEAQ (reference sequence). There are 12 residues in the CDR3. Here the CDR3 reads CASSFSASEAFF. The CDR3, as DNA: TGTGCCAGCAGCTTCTCAGCGTCTGAAGCTTTCTTT.

This clonotype was recorded only once. J is TRBJ2-1 and V is TRBV7-2; the match to TRBD1 covers 8 bases. From germline, CDR1 is SGHTA and CDR2 FQGNSA. The CDR3 is made up of 15 amino acids. The V gene end was trimmed by 7 bases and the J gene end by 8 bases; junction bases not matched to a gene: 13. In nucleotides, the CDR3 is TGTGCCAGCACCGGACTCGGGACAGGCAGGGATGAGCAGTTCTTC. Translation: CASTGLGTGRDEQFF.

This chain connects TRBV9 to TRBJ2-5; possibly TRBD1 for D (7 bases). Germline CDR1 is SGDLS and CDR2 is YYNGEE. Trimming pared 0 bases from V and 5 bases from J, leaving 14 bases between. This CDR3 spans 15 amino acids. CDR3 protein: CASSVGGGGRETQYF. The CDR3 DNA is TGTGCCAGCAGCGTAGGTGGAGGGGGCAGGGAGACCCAGTACTTC.